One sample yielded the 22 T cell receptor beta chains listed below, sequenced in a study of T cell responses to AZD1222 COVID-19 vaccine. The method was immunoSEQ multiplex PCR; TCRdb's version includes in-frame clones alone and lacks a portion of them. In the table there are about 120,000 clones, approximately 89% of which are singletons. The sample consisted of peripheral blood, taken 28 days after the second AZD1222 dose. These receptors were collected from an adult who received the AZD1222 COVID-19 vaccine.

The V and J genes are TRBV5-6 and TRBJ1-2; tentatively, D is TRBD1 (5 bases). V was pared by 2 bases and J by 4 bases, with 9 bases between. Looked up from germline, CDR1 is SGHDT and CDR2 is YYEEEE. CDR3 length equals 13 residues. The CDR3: CASSFDRAYGYTF. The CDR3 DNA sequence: TGTGCCAGCAGCTTCGACAGAGCCTATGGCTACACCTTC.

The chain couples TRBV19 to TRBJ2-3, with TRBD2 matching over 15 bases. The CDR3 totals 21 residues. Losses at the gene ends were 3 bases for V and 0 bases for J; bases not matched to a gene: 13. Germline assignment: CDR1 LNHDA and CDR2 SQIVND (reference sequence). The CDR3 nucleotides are TGTGCCAGTAGTATGGGCTTTCCGGGACTAGCGGGGGGACCTAGCACAGATACGCAGTATTTT. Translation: CASSMGFPGLAGGPSTDTQYF.

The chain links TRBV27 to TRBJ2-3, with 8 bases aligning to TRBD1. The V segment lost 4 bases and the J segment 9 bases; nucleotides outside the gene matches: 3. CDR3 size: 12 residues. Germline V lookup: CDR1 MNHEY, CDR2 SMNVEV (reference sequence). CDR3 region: CASSSRTGTQYF. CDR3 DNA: TGTGCCAGCAGTTCTCGGACAGGGACGCAGTATTTT.

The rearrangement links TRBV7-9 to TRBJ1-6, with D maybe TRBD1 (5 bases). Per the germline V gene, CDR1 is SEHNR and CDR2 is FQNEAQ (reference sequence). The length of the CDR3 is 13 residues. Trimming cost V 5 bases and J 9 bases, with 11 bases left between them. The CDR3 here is CASSQGARSPLHF. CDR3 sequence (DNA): TGTGCCAGCAGCCAAGGGGCTCGTTCACCCCTCCACTTT.

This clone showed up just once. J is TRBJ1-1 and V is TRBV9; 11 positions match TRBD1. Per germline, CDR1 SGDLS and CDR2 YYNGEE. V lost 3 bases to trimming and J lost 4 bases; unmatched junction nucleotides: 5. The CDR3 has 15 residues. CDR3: CASSALGQGVTEAFF. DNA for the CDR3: TGTGCCAGCAGCGCCCTGGGACAGGGGGTCACTGAAGCTTTCTTT.

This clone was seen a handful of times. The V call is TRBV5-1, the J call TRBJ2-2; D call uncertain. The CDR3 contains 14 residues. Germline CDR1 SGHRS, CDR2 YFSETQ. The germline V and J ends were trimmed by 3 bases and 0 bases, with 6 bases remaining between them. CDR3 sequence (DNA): TGCGCCAGCAGCTCCACAGCGAACACCGGGGAGCTGTTTTTT. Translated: CASSSTANTGELFF.

Written as DNA, the CDR3 is TGTGCCAGTAGTTGCAACGGACAGGGCTGCGAACTGTTTTTT. It translates to CASSCNGQGCELFF. The chain carries TRBV19 and TRBJ1-4, with 8 bases matching TRBD1. V dropped 5 bases and J dropped 12; count of bases not matched to a gene: 11. The CDR3 totals 14 residues. Germline loops: CDR1 LNHDA, CDR2 SQIVND (reference sequence).

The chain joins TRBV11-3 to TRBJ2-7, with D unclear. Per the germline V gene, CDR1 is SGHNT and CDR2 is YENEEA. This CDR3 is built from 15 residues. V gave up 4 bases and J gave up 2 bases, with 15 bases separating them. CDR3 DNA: TGTGCCAGCAGCTCAGGCCTTCTGGACCCCTACGAGCAGTACTTC. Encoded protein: CASSSGLLDPYEQYF.

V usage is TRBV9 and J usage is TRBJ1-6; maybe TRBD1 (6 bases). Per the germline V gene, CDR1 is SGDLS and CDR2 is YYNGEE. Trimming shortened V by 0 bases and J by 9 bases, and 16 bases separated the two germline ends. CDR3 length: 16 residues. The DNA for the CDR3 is TGTGCCAGCAGCGTAGATCTGGGGGCGCGATCTTCACCCCTCCACTTT. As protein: CASSVDLGARSSPLHF. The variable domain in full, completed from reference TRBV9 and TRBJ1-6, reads DSGVTQTPKHLITATGQRVTLRCSPRSGDLSVYWYQQSLDQGLQFLIQYYNGEERAKGNILERFSAQQFPDLHSELNLSSLELGDSALYFCASSVDLGARSSPLHFGNGTRLTVT.

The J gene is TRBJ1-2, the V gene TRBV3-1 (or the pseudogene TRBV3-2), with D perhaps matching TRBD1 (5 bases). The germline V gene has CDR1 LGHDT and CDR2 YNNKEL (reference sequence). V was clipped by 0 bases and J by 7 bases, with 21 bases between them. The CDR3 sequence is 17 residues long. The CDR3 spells CASSQEGRQGPRGGYTF. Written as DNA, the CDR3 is TGTGCCAGCAGCCAAGAAGGGAGGCAGGGCCCTCGAGGTGGCTACACCTTC.

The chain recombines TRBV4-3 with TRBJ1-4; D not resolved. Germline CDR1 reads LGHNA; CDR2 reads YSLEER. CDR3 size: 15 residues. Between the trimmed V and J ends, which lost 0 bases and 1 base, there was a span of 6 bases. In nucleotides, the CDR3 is TGCGCCAGCAGCCAAGATTGGGGAACTAATGAAAAACTGTTTTTT. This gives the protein CASSQDWGTNEKLFF.

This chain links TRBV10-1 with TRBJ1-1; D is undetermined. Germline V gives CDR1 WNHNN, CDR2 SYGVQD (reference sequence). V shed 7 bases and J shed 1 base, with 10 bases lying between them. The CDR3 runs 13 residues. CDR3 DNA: TGCGCCAGCACAGTTCGGCGGAACACTGAAGCTTTCTTT. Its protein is CASTVRRNTEAFF.

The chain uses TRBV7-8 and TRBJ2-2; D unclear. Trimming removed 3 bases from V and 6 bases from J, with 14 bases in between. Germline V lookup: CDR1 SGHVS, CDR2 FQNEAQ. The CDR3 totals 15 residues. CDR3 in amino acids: CASSFRSGLAGELFF. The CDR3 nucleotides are TGTGCCAGCAGCTTCCGATCCGGGTTAGCCGGGGAGCTGTTTTTT.

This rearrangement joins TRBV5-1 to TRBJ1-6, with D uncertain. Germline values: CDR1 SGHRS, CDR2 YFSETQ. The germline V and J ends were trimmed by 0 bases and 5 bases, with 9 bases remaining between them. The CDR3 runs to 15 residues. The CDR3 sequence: CASSLDSPNNSPLHF. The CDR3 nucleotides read TGCGCCAGCAGCTTGGACTCGCCGAATAATTCACCCCTCCACTTT.

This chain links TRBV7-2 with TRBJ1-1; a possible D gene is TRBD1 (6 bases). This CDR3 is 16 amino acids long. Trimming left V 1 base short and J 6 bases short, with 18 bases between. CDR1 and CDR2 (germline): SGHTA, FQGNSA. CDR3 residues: CASSLESDPRGAEAFF. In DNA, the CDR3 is TGTGCCAGCAGCTTAGAGTCGGACCCGAGGGGGGCTGAAGCTTTCTTT.

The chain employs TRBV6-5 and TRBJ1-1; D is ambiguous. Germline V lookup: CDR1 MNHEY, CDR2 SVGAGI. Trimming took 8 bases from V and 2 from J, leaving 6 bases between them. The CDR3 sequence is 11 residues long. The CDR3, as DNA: TGTGCCAGCTTAAGAAACACTGAAGCTTTCTTT. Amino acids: CASLRNTEAFF.

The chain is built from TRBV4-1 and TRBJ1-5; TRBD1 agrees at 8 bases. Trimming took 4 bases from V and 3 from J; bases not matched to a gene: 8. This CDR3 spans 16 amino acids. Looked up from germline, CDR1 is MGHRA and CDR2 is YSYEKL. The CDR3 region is CASSRAQTGANQPQHF. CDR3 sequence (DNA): TGCGCCAGCAGCCGAGCCCAGACAGGGGCCAATCAGCCCCAGCATTTT.

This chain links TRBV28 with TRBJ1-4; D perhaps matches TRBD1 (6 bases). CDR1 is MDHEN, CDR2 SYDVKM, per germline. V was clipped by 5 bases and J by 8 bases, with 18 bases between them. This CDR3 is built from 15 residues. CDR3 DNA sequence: TGTGCCAGCAGTATGGGGGGGGCAGGGGAAGAAAAACTGTTTTTT. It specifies CASSMGGAGEEKLFF.

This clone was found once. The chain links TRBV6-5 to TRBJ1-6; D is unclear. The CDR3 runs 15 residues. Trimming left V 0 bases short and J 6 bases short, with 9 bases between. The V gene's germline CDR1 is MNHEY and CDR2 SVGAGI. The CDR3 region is CASSYSTGVNSPLHF. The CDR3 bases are TGTGCCAGCAGTTACTCGACGGGCGTTAATTCACCCCTCCACTTT.

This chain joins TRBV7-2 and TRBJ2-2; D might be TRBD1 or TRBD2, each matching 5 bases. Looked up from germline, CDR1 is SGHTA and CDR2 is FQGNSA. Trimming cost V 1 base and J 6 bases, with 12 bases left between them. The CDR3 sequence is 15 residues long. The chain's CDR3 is CASSLVGGFAGELFF. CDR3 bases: TGTGCCAGCAGCTTAGTTGGGGGTTTCGCCGGGGAGCTGTTTTTT.

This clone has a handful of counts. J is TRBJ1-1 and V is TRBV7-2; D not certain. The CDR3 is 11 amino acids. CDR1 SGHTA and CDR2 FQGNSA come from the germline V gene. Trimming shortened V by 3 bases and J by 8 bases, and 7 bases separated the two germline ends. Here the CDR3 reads CASSLFKEAFF. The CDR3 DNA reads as TGTGCCAGCAGCTTGTTTAAGGAAGCTTTCTTT.

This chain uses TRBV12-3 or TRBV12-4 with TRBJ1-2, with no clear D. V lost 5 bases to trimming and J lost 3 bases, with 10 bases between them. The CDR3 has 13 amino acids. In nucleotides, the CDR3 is TGTGCCAGCAGTCCCCGGCACGACTATGGCTACACCTTC. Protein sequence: CASSPRHDYGYTF.